This T cell receptor beta chain was sequenced during a study of blood T cell repertoires in COVID-19. On the study more broadly: Researchers got acute and convalescent COVID-19 samples from the United States, Italy and Spain.

The data were produced by immunoSEQ multiplex PCR, yet TCRdb's version contains in-frame clones alone and is incomplete. The table lists approximately 190,000 clones, around 84% of them singletons. Germline assignment: CDR1 MNHEY and CDR2 SVGAGI. The V end lost 2 bases, the J end lost 1 base, and 14 bases lay between the germline ends. The CDR3 runs 16 residues. This TCR derives from a man at least 80 years old with acute or convalescent COVID-19. Source material: peripheral blood. This chain uses TRBV6-5 with TRBJ1-1; D possibly corresponds to TRBD1 (6 bases). CDR3 sequence: CASSYRLQGKNTEAFF. CDR3 sequence (DNA): TGTGCCAGCAGTTACAGACTACAGGGCAAGAACACTGAAGCTTTCTTT.